Sequencing of this T cell receptor (beta chain) was carried out in a study of identical twins' blood T cells. TCRdb ran MiXCR on the 5' RACE reads and lists one entry per CDR3 protein. The sample has a few hundred thousand distinct CDR3 sequences, roughly 31% seen once; the top ten hold 6.1%. With 1 base removed from V and 7 bases from J, the gap between germline ends came to 5 bases. CDR3 length: 11 amino acids. CDR1 and CDR2 from the germline V gene are SQVTM and ANQGSEA. The sample was PBMCs. The receptor comes from a woman between 18 and 50 years old in good health. This chain connects TRBV29-1 to TRBJ2-1, with D hard to call. CDR3 protein: CSVEVVNEQFF. CDR3 bases: TGCAGCGTTGAAGTAGTTAATGAGCAGTTCTTC.